The T cell receptor (beta chain) described here comes from a study of molecular identifiers for immune sequencing clone quantification. Background on the study: Across replicate runs, RNA obtained from around 20,000 or 100,000 naive CD8 cells was divided into five, with four undergoing sequencing. General study points: Sizes of highly expanded clones could be underestimated through identical TCRs sharing a barcode.

About this clonotype itself: The antigen is unknown.

Trimming cost V 1 base and J 1 base, with 10 bases left between them. The CDR3 runs to 15 residues. Germline V gives CDR1 LGHNA, CDR2 YSLEER. Sorting was used to obtain naive CD8 T cells (CD8+CD4-CCR7+CD45RA+). In preparing bulk TCR libraries, previously described methods and listed TCR primers were used. Via MiXCR, TCRdb re-called the PCR reads, giving one row per CDR3 protein. The sample comprises some 580,000 distinct CDR3 sequences, roughly 25% of which are singletons, and about 0.73% rests with the top ten. This chain links TRBV4-3 with TRBJ1-2; no reliable D call. The receptor was derived from a human donor in good health. Some libraries in this study had Jurkat cell RNA spiked in. The sample was naive CD8+ T cells from blood, with Jurkat cell RNA spiked in. Subset here: FACS-sorted CD8+CD4-CCR7+CD45RA+ naive T cells. DNA for the CDR3: TGCGCCAGCAGCCAAGTAATTCAAATTAACTATGGCTACACCTTC. This gives the protein CASSQVIQINYGYTF.